Below, 11 T cell receptor beta chains from the same sample are listed, as sequenced in a study of cytomegalovirus exposure and HLA in healthy donors. Primers included in the PCR were 60 Vbeta and 13 Jbeta primers. Sequencing used immunoSEQ multiplex PCR; TCRdb keeps in-frame clones, though not all of them. The sample has roughly 86,000 clones; about 75% are singletons. Sequenced material: PBMCs. The receptors shown here come from a female donor in good health and CMV-seronegative.

V and J are TRBV6-6 and TRBJ1-5, with D perhaps matching TRBD1 (5 bases). Deletions cut 8 bases from V and 4 bases from J, with 15 bases between. The CDR3 runs to 14 residues. Germline CDR1 MNHNY, CDR2 SVGAGI (reference sequence). The CDR3 DNA follows: TGTGCCAGCCTCTCCGGGGGAAGGAATCAGCCCCAGCATTTT. Amino acids: CASLSGGRNQPQHF.

The DNA for the CDR3 is TGTGCCAGCTCGCCTAACAGCCTAGCGGGGTCCACAGATACGCAGTATTTT. It codes for CASSPNSLAGSTDTQYF. The chain joins TRBV18 to TRBJ2-3, with TRBD2 matching over 9 bases. This CDR3 region has 17 residues. J lost 2 bases, V lost 6 bases, and 12 bases had no gene match. Per germline, CDR1 KGHSH and CDR2 LQKENI.

The sample holds a few counts of this clone. This rearrangement joins TRBV4-2 to TRBJ2-3; 9 positions agree with TRBD2. J gave up 6 bases and V 1 base, and 2 bases lay outside the gene matches. The CDR3 contains 14 residues. CDR1 LGHNA and CDR2 YNFKEQ come from the germline V gene. CDR3 DNA sequence: TGTGCCAGCAGCCAAGGGACTAGCGCGGATACGCAGTATTTT. This translates into CASSQGTSADTQYF.

This clone occurred once. The chain links TRBV28 to TRBJ2-7, with 13 bases lining up with TRBD2. Trimming removed 4 bases from V and 5 bases from J; junction bases left unmatched: 5. CDR1 and CDR2 (germline): MDHEN, SYDVKM. CDR3 size: 15 residues. CDR3 DNA: TGTGCCAGCAGTTGGGGACTAGCGGGATCCCACGAGCAGTACTTC. It encodes CASSWGLAGSHEQYF. The full variable domain, its missing parts supplied by reference TRBV28 and TRBJ2-7, is DVKVTQSSRYLVKRTGEKVFLECVQDMDHENMFWYRQDPGLGLRLIYFSYDVKMKEKGDIPEGYSVSREKKERFSLILESASTNQTSMYLCASSWGLAGSHEQYFGPGTRLTVT.

J is TRBJ1-2 and V is TRBV6-6; tentatively, D is TRBD1 (6 bases). Germline V gives CDR1 MNHNY, CDR2 SVGAGI (reference sequence). This CDR3 region has 16 residues. V lost 7 bases, J lost 0 bases, and 18 bases lay in between. CDR3 DNA sequence: TGTGCCAGCACTCCACCGGGGGGCGGATCTAACTATGGCTACACCTTC. It encodes CASTPPGGGSNYGYTF.

The chain couples TRBV28 to TRBJ1-5; D remains unclear. Germline V CDR1 and CDR2: MDHEN, SYDVKM. CDR3 length equals 15 residues. V lost 5 bases and J lost 1, with 12 bases in between. CDR3 region: CASSRATGSNQPQHF. CDR3 in DNA: TGTGCCAGCAGTCGGGCTACGGGGAGCAATCAGCCCCAGCATTTT. Filled out from reference TRBV28 and TRBJ1-5, the complete variable domain reads DVKVTQSSRYLVKRTGEKVFLECVQDMDHENMFWYRQDPGLGLRLIYFSYDVKMKEKGDIPEGYSVSREKKERFSLILESASTNQTSMYLCASSRATGSNQPQHFGDGTRLSIL.

On this clone: Different DNA sequences within this sample yield the same CDR3. This chain joins TRBV5-1 and TRBJ2-2; no firm D call. Germline CDR1 is SGHRS and CDR2 is YFSETQ. There are 14 residues in the CDR3. V lost 0 bases and J lost 1, with 4 bases in between. CDR3: CASSLGQNTGELFF. DNA for the CDR3: TGCGCCAGCAGCTTGGGGCAGAACACCGGGGAGCTGTTTTTT.

The rearrangement joins TRBV19 to TRBJ1-2; 8 positions agree with TRBD1. The CDR3 has 14 amino acids. CDR1 is LNHDA, CDR2 SQIVND, per germline (reference sequence). Trimming cost V 7 bases and J 4 bases; bases outside gene matches: 8. Written as DNA, the CDR3 is TGTGCCAGTACCAGGACAGGGCCCTCCTATGGCTACACCTTC. This sequence encodes CASTRTGPSYGYTF.

This chain connects TRBV5-4 to TRBJ2-5, with 13 bases identical to TRBD2. Trimming cost V 4 bases and J 0 bases; bases outside gene matches: 6. From germline, CDR1 is SGHNT and CDR2 YYREEE (reference sequence). This CDR3 is built from 17 residues. This chain's CDR3 is CASSQGLAGSYQETQYF. As DNA, the CDR3 is TGTGCCAGCAGCCAGGGACTAGCGGGGTCGTACCAAGAGACCCAGTACTTC.

This chain connects TRBV7-9 to TRBJ1-1; tentatively, D is TRBD1 (6 bases). Looked up from germline, CDR1 is SEHNR and CDR2 is FQNEAQ (reference sequence). The V and J ends lost 1 base and 4 bases respectively, with 13 bases between them. The CDR3 loop spans 15 amino acids. The CDR3 region is CASSLGGGQTTEAFF. For the CDR3, the DNA is TGTGCCAGCAGCTTAGGGGGGGGCCAGACCACTGAAGCTTTCTTT.

This clone was counted a single time. The chain joins TRBV19 to TRBJ2-2, with TRBD2 as a possible D gene (6 bases). The CDR3 is made up of 15 amino acids. Germline CDR1 is LNHDA and CDR2 is SQIVND (reference sequence). V gave up 4 bases and J gave up 5 bases, with 14 bases separating them. The CDR3 protein is CASSKTSGRTGELFF. CDR3 in DNA: TGTGCCAGTAGTAAGACATCGGGGAGGACCGGGGAGCTGTTTTTT.